These 25 T cell receptor beta chains came from one sample sequenced in a study of blood T cells in healthy people across ages. The use of a sample-barcoded 5' primer and a J-beta primer mix characterized a second PCR of about 7 to 12 cycles. TCRdb redid the calling of the 5' RACE reads with MiXCR, one entry per CDR3 protein. The sample lists 600,000 or so distinct CDR3 sequences, under 30% occurring once. Sequencing was carried out using blood. The receptors derive from a woman over 75 in good health.

CDR3 coding DNA: TGCAGTGCAAAAAGACAGGGTGATTCCTATGGCTACACCTTC. As protein: CSAKRQGDSYGYTF. The chain uses TRBV20-1 and TRBJ1-2, with 7 bases matching TRBD1. Germline V gene lookup returns CDR1 DFQATT and CDR2 SNEGSKA (reference sequence). CDR3 length equals 14 residues. V dropped 6 bases and J dropped 4; count of bases not matched to a gene: 11.

A word on this clonotype: One end of the junction fails to match germline, which may point to a read error. CDR3 sequence reads: CSAGDRRNTEAFF. CDR3 DNA: TGCAGTGCTGGAGACAGGAGGAACACTGAAGCTTTCTTT. This rearrangement joins TRBV20-1 to TRBJ1-1, with D possibly TRBD1 on 6 matching bases. The CDR3 contains 13 residues. Per germline, CDR1 DFQATT and CDR2 SNEGSKA (reference sequence).

Worth noting for this clonotype: A single base separates this from a much larger clone, so it may be a read error. The chain combines TRBV9 with TRBJ2-3; the match to TRBD1 covers 7 bases. The CDR3 runs 16 residues. Germline V gene lookup returns CDR1 SGDLS and CDR2 YYNGEE. The chain's CDR3 is CASSHPTQGKSDKQYF. The CDR3 DNA is TGTGCCAGCAGCCATCCAACACAGGGGAAGTCAGATAAGCAGTATTTT. The full variable domain, in which reference TRBV9 and TRBJ2-3 provide the parts outside the CDR3, is DSGVTQTPKHLITATGQRVTLRCSPRSGDLSVYWYQQSLDQGLQFLIQYYNGEERAKGNILERFSAQQFPDLHSELNLSSLELGDSALYFCASSHPTQGKSDKQYFGPGTRLTVL.

A word on this clonotype: At one end, the junction sequence differs from germline, possibly due to a read error. The chain recombines TRBV5-1 with TRBJ2-6; 7 bases match TRBD1. Germline V CDR1 and CDR2: SGHRS, YFSETQ. The CDR3 spans 15 residues. CDR3 protein: CASSPTGLGANILTF. The CDR3 DNA is TGTGCCAGCAGCCCGACAGGGCTTGGGGCCAACATCCTGACTTTC.

The sample holds many counts of this clonotype. The chain carries TRBV15 and TRBJ2-3, with D possibly TRBD2 on 6 matching bases. Germline V CDR1 and CDR2: LNHNV, YYDKDF (reference sequence). The CDR3 is made up of 17 amino acids. V was trimmed by 0 bases and J by 2 bases, leaving 15 bases between them. The CDR3 nucleotides are TGTGCCACCAGCAGAGATTTGGCGGGAACGCTCACAGATACGCAGTATTTT. Its protein is CATSRDLAGTLTDTQYF.

Note on this clonotype: A much larger clone is a single base away; this may be a read error. The chain couples TRBV7-9 to TRBJ2-7, with D uncertain. The CDR3 covers 16 residues. Trimming cost V 8 bases and J 3 bases, with 23 bases left between them. Germline CDR1 SEHNR, CDR2 FQNEAQ (reference sequence). The CDR3 DNA reads TGTGCCAGCTCCCGGCCGGCCCAAAAAGCACTCTACGAGCAGTACTTC. Protein sequence: CASSRPAQKALYEQYF.

The table lists this clonotype with many counts. The chain is built from TRBV12-3 or TRBV12-4 and TRBJ2-1; 8 positions agree with TRBD2. V shed 3 bases, J shed 6 bases, and the junction held 7 bases outside the gene matches. This CDR3 has 15 residues. The CDR3 loop is CASSFPSGGRNEQFF. The DNA for the CDR3 is TGTGCCAGCAGTTTCCCCTCGGGGGGGCGCAATGAGCAGTTCTTC.

V usage is TRBV10-1 and J usage is TRBJ1-5; TRBD1 matches 7 bases. In germline, CDR1 is WNHNN, CDR2 SYGVQD (reference sequence). The CDR3 is 15 residues long. After removal of 7 bases from V and 4 bases from J, the junction contained 10 bases not matched to a gene. CDR3 loop: CASTADRTLNQPQHF. CDR3 DNA sequence: TGCGCCAGCACGGCGGACAGGACCCTTAATCAGCCCCAGCATTTT.

This clonotype came up a few times. This sequence joins TRBV11-1 and TRBJ1-2, with a tentative D call TRBD1 (5 bases). Per the germline V gene, CDR1 is SGHAT and CDR2 is FQDESV (reference sequence). The germline V and J ends were trimmed by 5 bases and 2 bases, with 12 bases remaining between them. The CDR3 is 14 residues long. CDR3 in amino acids: CASSRQGRNYGYTF. For the CDR3, the DNA is TGTGCCAGCAGCCGGCAGGGACGGAACTATGGCTACACCTTC.

About this clonotype itself: A much larger clone differs by one base, so this may be a read error. The chain joins TRBV14 to TRBJ2-1; D is possibly TRBD1 (5 bases). V was shortened by 1 base and J by 0 bases, with 22 bases between the two germline ends. The length of the CDR3 is 20 residues. CDR1 and CDR2 (germline): SGHDN, FVKESK. The CDR3 loop is CASSQGGFLGLRSSYNEQFF. CDR3 nucleotides: TGTGCCAGCAGCCAAGGGGGCTTCTTGGGTCTTCGCAGCTCCTACAATGAGCAGTTCTTC.

This chain uses TRBV3-1 with TRBJ2-7; the D is unclear. The V end lost 3 bases, the J end lost 6 bases, and 12 bases lay between the germline ends. Germline-derived CDR1 and CDR2 are LGHDT and YNNKEL (reference sequence). The CDR3 runs to 13 residues. CDR3 residues: CASSQTEMSEQYF. CDR3 bases: TGTGCCAGCAGCCAGACTGAGATGAGCGAGCAGTACTTC.

In DNA, the CDR3 is TGTGCCAGCAGTGGCATGCCCACTGGGAAAGGCTACGAGCAGTACTTC. Amino acid sequence: CASSGMPTGKGYEQYF. The chain links TRBV2 to TRBJ2-4; D is undetermined. The DNA end favors TRBJ2-7, so the J call may be wrong. The CDR3 totals 16 residues. Germline V gene lookup returns CDR1 SNHLY and CDR2 FYNNEI.

Of note for this clonotype: At one of its ends the junction is not consistent with the germline gene, which may arise from a read error. The V gene is TRBV3-1, the J gene TRBJ1-5; TRBD1 is a possible D gene (6 bases). The CDR3 runs 13 residues. Germline loops: CDR1 LGHDT, CDR2 YNNKEL (reference sequence). The CDR3 sequence is CASSRGGNQPQQF. CDR3 bases: TGTGCCAGCAGCCGCGGGGGCAATCAGCCCCAGCAGTTT. Variable domain in full (rest from reference TRBV3-1 and TRBJ1-5): DTAVSQTPKYLVTQMGNDKSIKCEQNLGHDTMYWYKQDSKKFLKIMFSYNNKELIINETVPNRFSPKSPDKAHLNLHINSLELGDSAVYFCASSRGGNQPQQFGDGTRLSIL.

In this sample, this clonotype turned up many times. The chain is built from TRBV5-1 and TRBJ1-6; no definite D call. CDR3 size: 15 residues. V was clipped by 1 base and J by 5 bases, with 10 bases between them. In germline, CDR1 is SGHRS, CDR2 YFSETQ. CDR3 nucleotide sequence: TGCGCCAGCAGCTTGACGGGCAAAGATAATTCACCCCTCCACTTT. The encoded protein is CASSLTGKDNSPLHF.

The rearrangement uses TRBV18 and TRBJ1-1; tentatively, D is TRBD1 (6 bases). V was shortened by 1 base and J by 4 bases, with 10 bases between the two germline ends. Germline CDR1 reads KGHSH; CDR2 reads LQKENI. The CDR3 totals 14 residues. The CDR3 spells CASSPRGPGTEAFF. CDR3 nucleotides: TGTGCCAGCTCACCACGGGGGCCGGGCACTGAAGCTTTCTTT.

This clonotype occurred a few times. A single base separates this from a much larger clone, so it may be a read error. This chain links TRBV2 with TRBJ2-6; 8 bases align to TRBD2. Germline loops: CDR1 SNHLY, CDR2 FYNNEI. This CDR3 region has 16 residues. The CDR3 loop reads CASSRTERSGANVRTF. CDR3 in DNA: TGTGCCAGCAGTCGGACAGAGCGTAGCGGGGCCAACGTCCGGACTTTC.

This clonotype was recorded at least ten times. The chain couples TRBV7-2 to TRBJ2-7; 8 positions agree with TRBD1. CDR3 length: 15 amino acids. In germline, CDR1 is SGHTA, CDR2 FQGNSA. Trimming cost V 1 base and J 4 bases; bases outside gene matches: 6. The CDR3 protein is CASSLGAGGGYEQYF. CDR3 DNA sequence: TGTGCCAGCAGCTTAGGGGCAGGGGGCGGTTACGAGCAGTACTTC.

This clonotype occurred a few times. At one end, the junction sequence differs from germline, possibly due to a read error. In nucleotides, the CDR3 is TGCGCCAGCAGCTTGACGCAGGGAACCACTGAAACTTTCTTT. It encodes CASSLTQGTTETFF. The J gene is TRBJ1-1, the V gene TRBV5-1, with D tentatively TRBD1 (5 bases). This CDR3 region has 14 residues. Looked up from germline, CDR1 is SGHRS and CDR2 is YFSETQ.

This clonotype was seen a handful of times. This chain connects TRBV5-1 to TRBJ1-6, with D perhaps TRBD1 (6 bases). The CDR3 is 16 amino acids. Trimming stripped 0 bases from V and 0 bases from J, with 7 bases between. Looked up from germline, CDR1 is SGHRS and CDR2 is YFSETQ. In nucleotides, the CDR3 is TGCGCCAGCAGCTTGGAAGGGGGCTCCTATAATTCACCCCTCCACTTT. Protein product: CASSLEGGSYNSPLHF. The full variable domain, in which reference TRBV5-1 and TRBJ1-6 provide the parts outside the CDR3, is KAGVTQTPRYLIKTRGQQVTLSCSPISGHRSVSWYQQTPGQGLQFLFEYFSETQRNKGNFPGRFSGRQFSNSRSEMNVSTLELGDSALYLCASSLEGGSYNSPLHFGNGTRLTVT.

This clonotype occurred many times. The J gene is TRBJ2-5, the V gene TRBV5-1, with D unresolved. Trimming left V 0 bases short and J 8 bases short, with 5 bases between. The V gene's germline CDR1 is SGHRS and CDR2 YFSETQ. The CDR3 runs to 11 residues. The CDR3 coding sequence is TGCGCCAGCAGCTTGGAGCGAACCCAGTACTTC. This gives the protein CASSLERTQYF. Variable domain in full (rest from reference TRBV5-1 and TRBJ2-5): KAGVTQTPRYLIKTRGQQVTLSCSPISGHRSVSWYQQTPGQGLQFLFEYFSETQRNKGNFPGRFSGRQFSNSRSEMNVSTLELGDSALYLCASSLERTQYFGPGTRLLVL.

In its sample, this clonotype was seen many times. The rearrangement links TRBV7-3 to TRBJ2-5; the D is unclear. The CDR3 has 13 amino acids. V lost 9 bases to trimming and J lost 4 bases, with 15 bases between them. CDR1 and CDR2 (germline): SGHTA, FQGTGA. The CDR3 coding sequence is TGTGCCAGTTCGTCGGCAGTCGGAGAGACCCAGTACTTC. This translates into CASSSAVGETQYF. The whole variable domain, filled in from reference TRBV7-3 and TRBJ2-5, reads GAGVSQTPSNKVTEKGKYVELRCDPISGHTALYWYRQSLGQGPEFLIYFQGTGAADDSGLPNDRFFAVRPEGSVSTLKIQRTERGDSAVYLCASSSAVGETQYFGPGTRLLVL.

The chain carries TRBV24-1 and TRBJ2-1; D may be TRBD2 (7 bases). The V and J ends lost 7 bases and 9 bases respectively, with 18 bases between them. This CDR3 has 14 residues. The V gene's germline CDR1 is KGHDR and CDR2 SFDVKD. Here the CDR3 reads CATRRGGGAGEQFF. Written as DNA, the CDR3 is TGTGCCACCAGGAGGGGGGGAGGGGCAGGTGAGCAGTTCTTC.

The chain links TRBV30 to TRBJ1-2; a possible D gene is TRBD1 (6 bases). The germline V gene encodes CDR1 GTSNPN and CDR2 SVGIG (reference sequence). Trimming shortened V by 1 base and J by 2 bases, and 8 bases separated the two germline ends. The CDR3 loop spans 13 amino acids. CDR3 DNA sequence: TGTGCCTGGAGTGGGGACAAGAACTATGGCTACACCTTC. Translated, it gives CAWSGDKNYGYTF.

This clonotype was recorded once. This clone may be a read error of a much larger clone one base away. This chain joins TRBV12-3 or TRBV12-4 and TRBJ1-1, with a weak D call TRBD1 (5 bases). This CDR3 has 16 residues. With 10 bases removed from V and 1 base from J, the gap between germline ends came to 22 bases. As DNA, the CDR3 is TGTGCCAAAACACATTTCTCCGGGACGGAGAACACTGAAGCTTTCTTT. Its protein is CAKTHFSGTENTEAFF.

A remark on this clonotype: A much larger clone is a single base away; this may be a read error. The rearrangement joins TRBV7-8 to TRBJ1-2; D is possibly TRBD1 (5 bases). This CDR3 has 13 residues. CDR1 is SGHVS, CDR2 FQNEAQ, per germline. CDR3: CASSLGGTGGCTF. DNA of the CDR3: TGTGCCAGCAGCTTAGGAGGGACGGGCGGCTGCACCTTC.